A single sample is the source of the 2 T cell receptor beta chains below, sequenced in a study of patients and donors after allogeneic stem cell transplantation (TCRdb year 2020). Library preparation used RT-PCR. Sequencing was carried out with a NextSeq 550. The public reads were reprocessed in TCRdb via fastp at Q25 and MiXCR, keeping in-frame beta chains. Each record represents a unique CDR3 protein, reported with the most common genes and DNA among its rows. The sample records some 150,000 distinct CDR3 sequences, approximately 37% of which are singletons. The biggest ten clones account for approximately 50% of the sample. Input material: blood, either unsorted or a sorted T cell fraction (not recorded which). These receptors were collected from a human donor who was either an allogeneic HSCT recipient or a stem cell or donor lymphocyte infusion donor (not recorded which). It is not recorded whose cells these are; they may come from a transplant donor.

This clonotype was detected only a few times. The chain combines TRBV11-2 with TRBJ1-6, with 8 bases matching TRBD1. The CDR3 totals 16 residues. The germline V gene has CDR1 SGHAT and CDR2 FQNNGV. V shed 4 bases, J shed 9 bases, and the junction held 11 bases outside the gene matches. The DNA of the CDR3 is TGTGCCAGCAGCTCGGGGCAGGGGGCGCCCGGTTCACCCCTCCACTTT. This translates into CASSSGQGAPGSPLHF.

A few counts support this clonotype. This chain uses TRBV27 with TRBJ2-1, with D perhaps given as TRBD1 or TRBD2 (5 bases each). V lost 5 bases and J 7 bases, leaving 12 bases between the germline ends. This CDR3 spans 13 amino acids. The germline V gene encodes CDR1 MNHEY and CDR2 SMNVEV (reference sequence). This chain's CDR3 is CASSGLRENEQFF. CDR3 coding DNA: TGTGCCAGCAGTGGACTCAGGGAAAATGAGCAGTTCTTC.